These 3 T cell receptor beta chains came from one sample sequenced in a study of shared clonotypes between healthy human individuals. Naive-designated CD8 cells lacked CD45RO, were positively enriched for CCR7, and omitted terminally differentiated effector memory CD45RA+ cells. Produced via immunoSEQ multiplex PCR; TCRdb's table is partial and in-frame only. The sample holds approximately 2,200,000 clones, about 93% seen once. Sequences were obtained from naive CD8+ T cells from PBMCs. The receptors were gathered from a man between 18 and 29 years old in good health. Some clones in this sample may be carry-over from other donors' samples.

The chain couples TRBV15 to TRBJ2-1; the match to TRBD2 covers 11 bases. CDR3 size: 19 residues. In germline, CDR1 is LNHNV, CDR2 YYDKDF (reference sequence). Trimming at V came to 1 base and at J to 0 bases, leaving 8 bases not matched to a gene. CDR3 nucleotides: TGTGCCACCAGCAGAGGAGGGAACCTAGCGGGAGGCTCCTACAATGAGCAGTTCTTC. It yields the protein CATSRGGNLAGGSYNEQFF.

The chain joins TRBV27 to TRBJ1-1; D is uncertain. The germline gives CDR1 MNHEY, CDR2 SMNVEV (reference sequence). The CDR3 spans 15 residues. With 7 bases removed from V and 7 bases from J, the gap between germline ends came to 22 bases. This chain's CDR3 is CASNPTQIRDREAFF. The CDR3 DNA is TGTGCCAGCAATCCAACACAAATTCGGGATCGTGAAGCTTTCTTT.

The rearrangement joins TRBV9 to TRBJ2-2, with TRBD2 matching 7 bases. Germline V gives CDR1 SGDLS, CDR2 YYNGEE. The CDR3 extends over 17 amino acids. After removal of 0 bases from V and 3 bases from J, the junction contained 8 bases not matched to a gene. CDR3 nucleotide sequence: TGTGCCAGCAGCGTAGATCCAGGGAGGGTAGACACCGGGGAGCTGTTTTTT. The encoded protein is CASSVDPGRVDTGELFF.